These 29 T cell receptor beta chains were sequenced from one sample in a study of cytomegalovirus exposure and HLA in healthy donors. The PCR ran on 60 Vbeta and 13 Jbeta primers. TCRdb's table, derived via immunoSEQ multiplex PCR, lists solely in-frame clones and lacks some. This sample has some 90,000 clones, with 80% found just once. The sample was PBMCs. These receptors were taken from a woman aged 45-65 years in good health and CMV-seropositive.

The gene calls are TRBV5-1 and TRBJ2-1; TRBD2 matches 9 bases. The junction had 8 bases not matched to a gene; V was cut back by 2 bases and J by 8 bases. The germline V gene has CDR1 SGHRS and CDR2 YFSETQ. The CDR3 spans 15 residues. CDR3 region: CASSFSGRGGDEQFF. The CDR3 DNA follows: TGCGCCAGCAGCTTTAGCGGGAGAGGGGGGGATGAGCAGTTCTTC. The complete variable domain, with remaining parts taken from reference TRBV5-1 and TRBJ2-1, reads KAGVTQTPRYLIKTRGQQVTLSCSPISGHRSVSWYQQTPGQGLQFLFEYFSETQRNKGNFPGRFSGRQFSNSRSEMNVSTLELGDSALYLCASSFSGRGGDEQFFGPGTRLTVL.

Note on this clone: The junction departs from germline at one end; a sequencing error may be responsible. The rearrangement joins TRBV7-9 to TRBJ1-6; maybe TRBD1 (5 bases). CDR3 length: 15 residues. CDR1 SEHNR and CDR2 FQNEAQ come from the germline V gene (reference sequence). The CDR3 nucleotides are TGTTCCAGCAGCTTAGCGCGGGGGGGGAATTCACCCCTCCACTTT. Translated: CSSSLARGGNSPLHF. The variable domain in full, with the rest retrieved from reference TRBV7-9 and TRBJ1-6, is DTGVSQNPRHKITKRGQNVTFRCDPISEHNRLYWYRQTLGQGPEFLTYFQNEAQLEKSRLLSDRFSAERPKGSFSTLEIQRTEQGDSAMYLCSSSLARGGNSPLHFGNGTRLTVT.

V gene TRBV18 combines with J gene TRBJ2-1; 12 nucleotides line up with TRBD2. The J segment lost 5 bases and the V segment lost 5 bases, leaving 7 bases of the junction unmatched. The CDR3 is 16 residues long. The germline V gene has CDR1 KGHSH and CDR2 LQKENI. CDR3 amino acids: CASSIRLAGDHNEQFF. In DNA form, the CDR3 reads TGTGCCAGCTCAATCCGACTAGCGGGGGACCACAATGAGCAGTTCTTC.

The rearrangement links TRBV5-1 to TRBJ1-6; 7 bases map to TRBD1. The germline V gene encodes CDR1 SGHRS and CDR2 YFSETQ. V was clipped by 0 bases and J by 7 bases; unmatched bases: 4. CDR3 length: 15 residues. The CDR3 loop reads CASSLVQGSNSPLHF. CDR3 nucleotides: TGCGCCAGCAGCTTGGTACAGGGGTCAAATTCACCCCTCCACTTT.

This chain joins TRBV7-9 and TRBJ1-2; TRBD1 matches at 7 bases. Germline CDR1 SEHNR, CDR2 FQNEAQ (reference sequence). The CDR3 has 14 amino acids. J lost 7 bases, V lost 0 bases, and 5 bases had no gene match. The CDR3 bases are TGTGCCAGCAGCTTAGCGCGACAGGGAAGTGGCTACACCTTC. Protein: CASSLARQGSGYTF.

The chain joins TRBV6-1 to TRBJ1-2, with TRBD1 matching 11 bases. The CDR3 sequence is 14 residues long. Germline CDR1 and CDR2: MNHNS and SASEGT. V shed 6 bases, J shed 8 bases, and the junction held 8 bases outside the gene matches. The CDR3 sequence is CASSLGQGAVGYTF. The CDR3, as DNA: TGTGCCAGCAGCTTAGGACAGGGGGCCGTCGGCTACACCTTC.

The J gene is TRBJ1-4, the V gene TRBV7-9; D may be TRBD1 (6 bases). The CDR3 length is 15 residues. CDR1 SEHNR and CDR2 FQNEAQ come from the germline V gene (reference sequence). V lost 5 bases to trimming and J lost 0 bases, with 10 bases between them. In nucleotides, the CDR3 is TGTGCCAGCAGCACACGGACAGCAACTAATGAAAAACTGTTTTTT. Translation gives CASSTRTATNEKLFF.

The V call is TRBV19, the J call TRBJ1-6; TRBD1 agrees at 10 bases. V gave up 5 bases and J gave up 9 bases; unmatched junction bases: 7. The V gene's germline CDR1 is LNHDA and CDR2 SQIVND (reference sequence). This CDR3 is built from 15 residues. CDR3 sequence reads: CASSARDRGSSPLHF. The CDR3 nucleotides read TGTGCCAGTAGTGCTCGGGACAGGGGCAGTTCACCCCTCCACTTT.

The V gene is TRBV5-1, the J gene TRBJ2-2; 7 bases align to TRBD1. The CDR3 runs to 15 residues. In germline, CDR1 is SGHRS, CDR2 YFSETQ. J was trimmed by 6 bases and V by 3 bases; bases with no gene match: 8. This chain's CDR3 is CASSSTGSRAGELFF. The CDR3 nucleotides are TGCGCCAGCAGCTCGACAGGGTCTCGGGCCGGGGAGCTGTTTTTT.

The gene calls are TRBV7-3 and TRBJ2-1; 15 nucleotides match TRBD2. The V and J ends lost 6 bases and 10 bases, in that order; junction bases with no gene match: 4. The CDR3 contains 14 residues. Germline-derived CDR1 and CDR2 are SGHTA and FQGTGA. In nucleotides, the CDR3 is TGTGCCAGCAGTCAGGGACTAGCGGGAGGAGAGCAGTTCTTC. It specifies CASSQGLAGGEQFF.

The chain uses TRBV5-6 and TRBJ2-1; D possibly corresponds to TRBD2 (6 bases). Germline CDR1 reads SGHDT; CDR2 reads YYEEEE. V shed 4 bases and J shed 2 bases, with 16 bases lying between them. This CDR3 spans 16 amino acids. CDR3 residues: CASSIDRGEAYNEQFF. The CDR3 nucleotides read TGTGCCAGCAGCATTGACCGCGGGGAAGCCTACAATGAGCAGTTCTTC.

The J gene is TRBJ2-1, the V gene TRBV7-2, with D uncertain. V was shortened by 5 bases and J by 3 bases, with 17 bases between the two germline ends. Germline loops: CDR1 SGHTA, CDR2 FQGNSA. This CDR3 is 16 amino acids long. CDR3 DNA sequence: TGTGCCAGCAGCCTCAAGAGTTCCGGGTACTACAATGAGCAGTTCTTC. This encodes CASSLKSSGYYNEQFF.

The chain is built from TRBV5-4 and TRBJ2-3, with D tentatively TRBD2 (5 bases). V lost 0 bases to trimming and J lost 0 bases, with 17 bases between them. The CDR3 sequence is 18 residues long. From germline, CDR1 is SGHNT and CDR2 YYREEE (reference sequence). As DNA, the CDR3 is TGTGCCAGCAGCTTGGGACTACAGCTCACCTCTAGCACAGATACGCAGTATTTT. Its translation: CASSLGLQLTSSTDTQYF.

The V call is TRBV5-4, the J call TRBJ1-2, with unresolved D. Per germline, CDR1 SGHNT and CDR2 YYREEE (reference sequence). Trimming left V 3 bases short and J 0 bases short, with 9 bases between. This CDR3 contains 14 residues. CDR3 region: CASSSYGANYGYTF. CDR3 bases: TGTGCCAGCAGCTCGTACGGAGCTAACTATGGCTACACCTTC.

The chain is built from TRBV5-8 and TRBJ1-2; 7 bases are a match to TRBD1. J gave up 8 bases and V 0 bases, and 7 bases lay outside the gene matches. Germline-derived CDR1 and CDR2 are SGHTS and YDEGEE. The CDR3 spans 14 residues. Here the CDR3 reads CASSLEGGAGGYTF. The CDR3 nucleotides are TGTGCCAGCAGCTTGGAAGGGGGCGCGGGGGGCTACACCTTC.

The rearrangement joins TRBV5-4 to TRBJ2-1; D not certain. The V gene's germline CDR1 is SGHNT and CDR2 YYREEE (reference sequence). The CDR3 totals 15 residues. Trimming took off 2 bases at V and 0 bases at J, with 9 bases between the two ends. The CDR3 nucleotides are TGTGCCAGCAGCTTCCGGGTTCACTCCTACAATGAGCAGTTCTTC. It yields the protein CASSFRVHSYNEQFF.

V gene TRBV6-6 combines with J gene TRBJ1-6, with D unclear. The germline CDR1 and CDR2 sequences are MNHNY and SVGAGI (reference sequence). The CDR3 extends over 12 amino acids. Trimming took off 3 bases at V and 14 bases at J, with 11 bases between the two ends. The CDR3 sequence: CASSYTAVALHF. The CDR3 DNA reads TGTGCCAGCAGTTATACCGCCGTAGCCCTCCACTTT.

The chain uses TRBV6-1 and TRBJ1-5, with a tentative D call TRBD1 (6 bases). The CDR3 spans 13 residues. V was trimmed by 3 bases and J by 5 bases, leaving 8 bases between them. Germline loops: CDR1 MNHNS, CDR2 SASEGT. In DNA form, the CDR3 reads TGTGCCAGCAGTGAGGACAGTCATCAGCCCCAGCATTTT. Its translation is CASSEDSHQPQHF.

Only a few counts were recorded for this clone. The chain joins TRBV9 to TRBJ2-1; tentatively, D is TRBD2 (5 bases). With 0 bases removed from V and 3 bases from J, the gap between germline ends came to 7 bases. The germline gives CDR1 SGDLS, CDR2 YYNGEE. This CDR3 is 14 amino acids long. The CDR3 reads CASSVAGNYNEQFF. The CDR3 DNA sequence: TGTGCCAGCAGCGTAGCGGGGAACTACAATGAGCAGTTCTTC.

The CDR3 spells CASRPRGGQPQHF. The CDR3 DNA is TGTGCCAGTAGGCCCCGGGGTGGGCAGCCCCAGCATTTT. V and J are TRBV19 and TRBJ1-5; no reliable D call. V shed 6 bases and J shed 7 bases, with 13 bases lying between them. Germline CDR1 is LNHDA and CDR2 is SQIVND (reference sequence). The CDR3 has 13 amino acids.

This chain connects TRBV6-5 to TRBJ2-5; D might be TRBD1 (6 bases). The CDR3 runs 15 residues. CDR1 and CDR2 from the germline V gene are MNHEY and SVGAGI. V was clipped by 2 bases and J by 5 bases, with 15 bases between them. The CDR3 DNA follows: TGTGCCAGCAGTTACGCCGGACAGTTGCGGGAGACCCAGTACTTC. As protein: CASSYAGQLRETQYF.

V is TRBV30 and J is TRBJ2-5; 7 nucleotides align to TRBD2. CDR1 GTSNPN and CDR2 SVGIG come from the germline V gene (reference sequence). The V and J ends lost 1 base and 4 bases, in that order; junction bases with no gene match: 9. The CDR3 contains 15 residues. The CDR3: CAWSDVRENTETQYF. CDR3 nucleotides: TGTGCCTGGAGTGATGTGCGGGAGAACACAGAGACCCAGTACTTC. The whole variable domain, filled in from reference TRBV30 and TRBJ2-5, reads SQTIHQWPATLVQPVGSPLSLECTVEGTSNPNLYWYRQAAGRGLQLLFYSVGIGQISSEVPQNLSASRPQDRQFILSSKKLLLSDSGFYLCAWSDVRENTETQYFGPGTRLLVL.

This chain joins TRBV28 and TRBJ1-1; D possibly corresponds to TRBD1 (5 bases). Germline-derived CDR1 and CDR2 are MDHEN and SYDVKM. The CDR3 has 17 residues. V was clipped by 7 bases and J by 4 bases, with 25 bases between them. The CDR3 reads CASIIWGKGNGGTEAFF. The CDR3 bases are TGTGCCAGCATCATTTGGGGCAAGGGAAACGGGGGCACTGAAGCTTTCTTT.

This chain's CDR3 is CASSPLPRRDRTDTQYF. The CDR3 nucleotides are TGTGCCAGCAGCCCATTACCCCGCAGGGATCGGACAGATACGCAGTATTTT. The rearrangement joins TRBV14 to TRBJ2-3; possible D gene TRBD1, 5 bases. The CDR3 contains 17 residues. The V and J ends lost 4 bases and 3 bases respectively, with 20 bases between them. Germline CDR1 reads SGHDN; CDR2 reads FVKESK.

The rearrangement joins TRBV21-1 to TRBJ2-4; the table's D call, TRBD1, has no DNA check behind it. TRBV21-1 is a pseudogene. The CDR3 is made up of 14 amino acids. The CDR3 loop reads CASSKWDSKNIQYF. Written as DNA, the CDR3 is TGTGCCAGCAGCAAATGGGACAGCAAAAACATTCAGTACTTC.

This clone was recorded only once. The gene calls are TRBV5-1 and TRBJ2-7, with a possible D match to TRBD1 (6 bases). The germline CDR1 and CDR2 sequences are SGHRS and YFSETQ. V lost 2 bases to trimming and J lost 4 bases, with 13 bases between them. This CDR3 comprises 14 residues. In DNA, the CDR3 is TGCGCCAGCAGCTTTTCCGGGACATCTTACGAGCAGTACTTC. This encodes CASSFSGTSYEQYF.

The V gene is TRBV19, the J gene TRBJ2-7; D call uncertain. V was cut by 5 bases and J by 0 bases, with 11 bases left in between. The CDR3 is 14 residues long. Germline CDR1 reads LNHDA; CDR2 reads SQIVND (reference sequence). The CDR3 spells CASSLLFSSYEQYF. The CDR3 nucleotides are TGTGCCAGTAGTTTGTTATTCAGCTCCTACGAGCAGTACTTC.

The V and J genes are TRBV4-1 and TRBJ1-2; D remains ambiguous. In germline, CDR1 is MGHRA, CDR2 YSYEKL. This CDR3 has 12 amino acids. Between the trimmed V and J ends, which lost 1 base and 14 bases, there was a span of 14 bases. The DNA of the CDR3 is TGCGCCAGCAGCCAAGGGGGAGAGGCGGAGACCTTC. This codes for CASSQGGEAETF.

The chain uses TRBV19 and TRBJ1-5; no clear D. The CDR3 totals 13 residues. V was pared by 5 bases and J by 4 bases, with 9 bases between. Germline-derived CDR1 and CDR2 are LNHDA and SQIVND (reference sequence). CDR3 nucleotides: TGTGCCAGTAGTCTGGCTTCGAATCAGCCCCAGCATTTT. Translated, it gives CASSLASNQPQHF.